This T cell receptor (beta chain) came from a study of T cell clonality in common variable immunodeficiency. Study results and caveats: Fewer TCRbeta clones were shared among CVID subjects than controls. Common variable immunodeficiency TCR beta sequences reportedly had fewer deletions and N-nucleotide insertions.

The CDR3 spans 17 residues. Looked up from germline, CDR1 is LNHDA and CDR2 is SQIVND (reference sequence). The germline V and J ends were trimmed by 6 bases and 4 bases, with 24 bases remaining between them. This clone was counted ten times or more. Its antigen is not known. The sequence runs out 3 residues before the end of the CDR3; the remainder is reconstructed from the germline J gene. This table comes from immunoSEQ multiplex PCR, and its TCRdb copy is limited to in-frame clones, with some not included. The record shows around 13,000 clones for this sample, with no singletons present. Blood samples were heparinized, about 4.5 to 9 ml per donor.

This TCR was recovered from a human donor with common variable immunodeficiency. Sequenced: peripheral blood mononuclear cells. The gene calls are TRBV19 and TRBJ1-1; a possible D gene is TRBD1 (6 bases). CDR3 DNA (partial): TGTGCCAGTAGACGAGGGGCAGGGGCTAAAGGGGGCACTGAA. It is translated as CASRRGAGAKGGTE. The whole CDR3 sequence is CASRRGAGAKGGTEAFF.